A single TCR beta chain is shown here with its context. This clone's antigen is unknown. The input lacks base qualities; no much larger clone sits a single base away. This record comes from a study of cytomegalovirus exposure and HLA in healthy donors (TCRdb year 2017). At the level of the whole study: An earlier analysis of roughly 500 of the donors reported approximately 270 Gb of sequence data and 117 million unique TCR beta sequences from about 179 million T cells. Both class I and class II loci were covered by HLA typing, at four-digit resolution. Of the 350 to 450 genotyped donors, over 65% fell in the genetic ancestry cluster associated with self-reported Caucasian donors. Typing coverage varied by locus: roughly 620-640 donors for A, B, C, DRB1 and DQB1; 500 to 550 for DQA1; over 600 for DPA1; about 450 for DPB1. Around 320 gigabases of sequencing data and tens of millions of unique TCR sequences were included in an early release covering several hundred HLA-typed donors. Rather than drawing on any new phenotypic data, the later analysis identified candidate immune exposures from TCR beta sequences and the way those sequences occurred across donors. On average, approximately 250,000 unique TCR beta nucleotide sequences were sequenced per donor among some 430 genotyped donors of the cohort, with roughly 20% of those sequences being non-productive. Every discovery cohort repertoire had been produced on one sequencing platform. The study profiled the T cell repertoires of some 610 subjects by immunosequencing and related them to cytomegalovirus serostatus. Alongside the repertoire data, information on donor age, sex, ethnicity and CMV serostatus was compiled. In an earlier analysis of about 590 of the donors, high-throughput TCR beta sequencing was used to judge whether each TCR beta V gene segment behaved as functional or pseudogenic. To study patterns of TCR occurrence, a later analysis re-analyzed previously published TCR beta repertoires from 666 donors and added high-resolution HLA genotyping. Four or five DR-DQ haplotypes were handled as single units for association and clustering because linkage in the cohort was strong. A later genetic analysis used genome-wide SNP genotypes for about three fifths of the 666 donors, treating that subset as a discovery cohort. Along with the approximately 670-subject first cohort, a separate validation cohort of over a hundred different subjects was used. The study aimed to test whether cataloging public T cell receptors could reveal signatures of past pathogen exposure. High-throughput TCR immunosequencing, statistical association of individual TCRs with disease status, and machine learning were combined to predict cytomegalovirus infection status. Broad study findings and their caveats: An earlier analysis of approximately 500 of the donors showed that most TCR beta V segments appeared in productive rearrangements either about 90% or about 30% of the time, which broadly matched IMGT annotations. In this cohort, only TCR beta chains were sequenced, and detectable features were limited by the absence of alpha or paired-chain data. Linkage disequilibrium might explain the correlated functional status among segregating V segments, but an unknown experimental factor could not be excluded. In a later analysis, several top co-occurrence clusters were reported to appear linked to parvovirus B19, influenza, CMV and Epstein-Barr virus. Specific HLA alleles were associated with over 15,000 TCR beta sequences at a false discovery rate of 0.05 in a later analysis. The authors suggested that the approach could potentially be extended to other disease states and immunological phenotypes. In both the original and validation cohorts, the classifier was reported to diagnose cytomegalovirus status with high specificity and sensitivity. A total of 150 to 200 TCR beta chains were listed by the study as associated with cytomegalovirus. Because HLA typing was unavailable for some donors at each locus, only the typed subset was used in association tests. The earlier analysis of a few hundred of the donors excluded seventeen rarely observed V segments, including chromosome 9 orphons, because counts were too low. Across donors, most TCR sequences were observed very rarely, whereas some public TCRs were present in many individuals. The only immune exposure information available for the cohort was CMV serostatus. Presence/absence analyses assumed roughly uniform sequencing depth across donors, an assumption that may not hold. In a later analysis, the rate of TCR association differed among HLA loci, with DRB1 alleles having the most associated TCRs and HLA-C alleles having the fewest. A further reported finding was that TCR beta sequences accurately predicted the HLA-A and HLA-B alleles for most subjects in the first cohort. When HLA alleles, especially DR and DQ, strongly co-occurred, attributing TCR associations to individual alleles was difficult. Most CMV-associated TCR beta chains appeared to be HLA-restricted in a later analysis, and the HLA associations seemed to be driven largely by CMV exposure. The sequencing pipeline was judged likely to have produced a cluster of highly shared sequence variants as a technical artifact. Some IMGT-functional V segments, including TRBV6-2 and TRBV6-3, could not be told apart with the 87-base-pair reads, so those segments were excluded. An association between a missense DCLRE1C variant and V-gene and J-gene trimming of TCR beta chains was found in a later genetic analysis and replicated in an independent cohort. In vitro tests confirmed that a few of the cytomegalovirus-associated TCR beta chains recognize cytomegalovirus antigens. Compared with equally common non-associated chains, HLA-associated TCR beta chains in a later analysis were more clonally expanded and had lower generation probabilities. According to a later genetic analysis, donors in an Asian-associated ancestry cluster had fewer N-insertions in productive TCRs than the approximately 670-donor mean.

Library preparation used the immunoSEQ multiplex PCR assay. A mixture of 60 forward primers for TCR Vbeta segments and 13 reverse primers for TCR Jbeta segments was used in the multiplex PCR. A multiplex PCR assay on genomic DNA amplified the CDR3 region of rearranged TCR beta genes. The amplified TCR beta libraries were sequenced on the Illumina HiSeq System as 87-base-pair reads. In the original analysis: In a later analysis, 77 million or so unique TCR beta chains were counted across the approximately 640 repertoires, and roughly 11 million of these chains were shared by at least two donors. Raw reads were error-corrected and collapsed into unique sequences by a nearest-neighbor algorithm in which closely related sequences were merged to remove PCR and sequencing errors. To assign V, D and J gene segments, CDR3 sequences were aligned to IMGT reference sequences. Each retained sequence needed at least a six-nucleotide match to both a V gene segment and a J gene segment. A rearrangement counted as productive if the CDR3 had no stop codons and remained in frame with V and J, and every other rearrangement counted as non-productive. CDR3 was defined by IMGT convention, running from the second conserved V-encoded cysteine to the conserved J-encoded phenylalanine. Sequences without an unambiguous match to a single V gene segment were excluded from the earlier analysis of 500 to 700 of the donors. An earlier analysis of under 750 of the donors called V segments functional above 56.7% productive rearrangements and segregating when the between-donor standard deviation exceeded 5%. A statistical classification framework was built for diagnosing cytomegalovirus status from the catalog of TCR beta chain sequences. In a later analysis, V and J genes were assigned by comparing TCR nucleotide sequences against IMGT/GENE-DB human TR gene sequences. Using the TCRdist pipeline, a later analysis assigned CDR3 sequences along with most-parsimonious VDJ recombination scenarios. In a later analysis, each TCR beta chain was defined by its CDR3 amino acid sequence together with its V-gene family, and reads lacking a unique V-gene family were excluded. As a way to deal with suspected cross-contamination and a sequencing artifact, a later analysis dropped under 600 nucleotide sequences that were highly shared and had low generation probability. For each public chain, a later analysis derived a clonal expansion index from normalized ranks of inferred template counts within each repertoire. In a later analysis, generation probabilities were computed with a VDJ recombination model fitted to out-of-frame rearrangements, and the resulting probabilities were checked against IGoR. In a later analysis, TCR-TCR, TCR-HLA and TCR-CMV co-occurrence was scored with hypergeometric tests, and a repertoire-size bias correction was applied to TCR pairs. A later analysis estimated false discovery rates by permuting HLA or CMV assignments 20 times. In a later analysis, co-occurring TCRs were grouped with DBSCAN, and TCRdist sequence similarity was added when clustering was performed within HLA-allele-positive subsets. Repertoires with fewer than 30,000 or more than 120,000 public chains, plus five repertoires with anomalous nucleotide sharing, were excluded from co-occurrence clustering. TCRdb mirrors the immuneACCESS table, restricted to in-frame sequences. Some clones are absent from its copies; in checked studies, under half trace to an unresolved V gene, and the reason for the others is unknown. V, J and clone size are taken as reported in that table, and D and trimming were inferred from the DNA itself. Present in this sample are more than 85,000 clones, about three quarters of which were seen just once. 2.5% to 3% of the sample goes to the ten largest clones.

Including cysteine and phenylalanine, the CDR3 has 14 amino acids. Just the 42-base CDR3 DNA is kept, in frame starting at base 1. V is pared back by 2 bases and J by 9 bases, with 14 bases lying between the germline termini. The germline V gene yields MNHNS for CDR1 and SASEGT for CDR2. In total, approximately 700 healthy bone marrow donors made up the cohort. At the time of sampling, every cohort member was nominally healthy, though immune exposures that went unrecorded were likely present. The donor tested CMV seropositive and was one of the 289 seropositive cohort members. Every donor gave a peripheral blood sample, and the peripheral blood mononuclear cells from that sample were used for TCR beta sequencing. Genomic DNA extraction from the blood cell samples was performed with the Qiagen DNeasy Blood Extraction Kit.

Recombination linked TRBV6-1 to TRBJ2-1; D gene: possibly TRBD2, on 5 matching bases. Specimen: PBMCs. This clonotype was obtained from a woman in her sixties in good health and CMV-seropositive. The DNA reads TGTGCCAGCAGTGAAAGCGGTGCTAGGAGTGAGCAGTTCTTC. Protein translation: CASSESGARSEQFF.